This TCR beta chain was found in a study of blood T cell repertoires in COVID-19. Some clones are missing from TCRdb's copy, which holds only in-frame ones; the method was immunoSEQ multiplex PCR. Of approximately 240,000 clones listed, about 90% are singletons. This CDR3 contains 15 residues. The germline V gene has CDR1 MNHNS and CDR2 SASEGT. V was cut by 1 base and J by 1 base, with 11 bases left in between. The material sequenced was peripheral blood. The chain carries TRBV6-1 and TRBJ2-7, with TRBD2 as a possible D gene (5 bases). The TCR was taken from a man aged 25-45 years with COVID-19, enrolled during active disease. CDR3 bases: TGTGCCAGCAGTGAAGTGAGGGTTAGGTCCTACGAGCAGTACTTC. Its translation: CASSEVRVRSYEQYF.